The 17 T cell receptor beta chains in this list originate from one sample, sequenced in a study of PD-L1 blockade in urothelial cancer. TCRdb keeps only in-frame clones here, not all; method: immunoSEQ multiplex PCR. The sample carries some 120,000 clones, roughly 91% recorded once. Time point in this sample: peripheral blood 6 weeks after treatment start. The sequencing here drew on PBMCs, taken around atezolizumab (anti-PD-L1) treatment. The receptors were sampled from a man aged 60 to 75 with urothelial cancer.

The chain uses TRBV7-2 and TRBJ1-3, with D perhaps matching TRBD1 (5 bases). The CDR3 spans 15 residues. Germline CDR1 reads SGHTA; CDR2 reads FQGNSA. V gave up 3 bases and J gave up 1 base, with 10 bases separating them. The CDR3 sequence: CASSFTGRSGNTIYF. The CDR3, as DNA: TGTGCCAGCAGCTTCACAGGAAGGTCTGGAAACACCATATATTTT.

This chain joins TRBV5-1 and TRBJ1-1; unclear D gene. The CDR3 spans 14 residues. Germline V CDR1 and CDR2: SGHRS, YFSETQ. V was shortened by 2 bases and J by 0 bases, with 8 bases between the two germline ends. The CDR3 here is CASSFGDMNTEAFF. CDR3 nucleotides: TGCGCCAGCAGCTTCGGAGATATGAACACTGAAGCTTTCTTT. Combining the CDR3 with reference TRBV5-1 and TRBJ1-1 gives the whole variable domain KAGVTQTPRYLIKTRGQQVTLSCSPISGHRSVSWYQQTPGQGLQFLFEYFSETQRNKGNFPGRFSGRQFSNSRSEMNVSTLELGDSALYLCASSFGDMNTEAFFGQGTRLTVV.

V gene TRBV18 combines with J gene TRBJ1-1; D is uncertain. The length of the CDR3 is 15 residues. V was clipped by 8 bases and J by 1 base, with 17 bases between them. Germline-derived CDR1 and CDR2 are KGHSH and LQKENI. Here the CDR3 DNA reads TGTGCCAGCGATTCCCCTCACAGACAGAACACTGAAGCTTTCTTT. Its protein is CASDSPHRQNTEAFF.

This rearrangement joins TRBV5-4 to TRBJ2-6; D unresolved. The CDR3 is made up of 15 amino acids. The V gene's germline CDR1 is SGHNT and CDR2 YYREEE (reference sequence). Trimming stripped 0 bases from V and 0 bases from J, with 4 bases between. The CDR3 bases are TGTGCCAGCAGCTTGGCGGGCTCTGGGGCCAACGTCCTGACTTTC. Residues: CASSLAGSGANVLTF.

This sequence joins TRBV30 and TRBJ2-1, with 9 bases matching TRBD1. Trimming removed 7 bases from V and 4 bases from J; junction bases left unmatched: 5. The V gene's germline CDR1 is GTSNPN and CDR2 SVGIG (reference sequence). The CDR3 sequence is 13 residues long. The CDR3 DNA is TGTGCCTTGGACAGGGGCGTTTACAATGAGCAGTTCTTC. Amino acids: CALDRGVYNEQFF.

The chain has TRBV7-9 and TRBJ1-1; 7 nucleotides match TRBD1. With 5 bases clipped from V and 1 base from J, the junction kept 4 bases outside the gene matches. The CDR3 consists of 14 residues. The germline CDR1 and CDR2 sequences are SEHNR and FQNEAQ (reference sequence). For the CDR3, the DNA is TGTGCCAGCAGCCTACAGGGGAAGAACACTGAAGCTTTCTTT. This sequence encodes CASSLQGKNTEAFF.

V is TRBV5-4 and J is TRBJ2-7; 9 nucleotides agree with TRBD2. Germline trimming cut 4 bases from V and 7 bases from J; bases unmatched to any gene: 9. Germline assignment: CDR1 SGHNT and CDR2 YYREEE (reference sequence). The CDR3 covers 14 residues. The CDR3 coding sequence is TGTGCCAGCAGCCCGTCTAGCGGGGCTTCGGAGCAGTACTTC. Translated, it gives CASSPSSGASEQYF.

The J gene is TRBJ2-7, the V gene TRBV7-2; 9 nucleotides align to TRBD2. The CDR3 consists of 15 residues. CDR1 and CDR2 from the germline V gene are SGHTA and FQGNSA. J gave up 3 bases and V 3 bases, and 6 bases lay outside the gene matches. The CDR3 DNA sequence: TGTGCCAGCAGCTTTAGCGGGAGCGTCTACTACGAGCAGTACTTC. Its protein product is CASSFSGSVYYEQYF.

The chain joins TRBV5-1 to TRBJ1-1; 8 nucleotides agree with TRBD1. The germline V gene encodes CDR1 SGHRS and CDR2 YFSETQ. The V and J ends lost 2 bases and 0 bases, in that order; junction bases with no gene match: 12. The CDR3 is 18 residues long. CDR3 sequence reads: CASSFRFRDRGLNTEAFF. The CDR3 DNA sequence: TGCGCCAGCAGCTTCAGGTTTAGAGACAGGGGATTGAACACTGAAGCTTTCTTT. Full variable domain (outside the CDR3, taken from reference TRBV5-1 and TRBJ1-1): KAGVTQTPRYLIKTRGQQVTLSCSPISGHRSVSWYQQTPGQGLQFLFEYFSETQRNKGNFPGRFSGRQFSNSRSEMNVSTLELGDSALYLCASSFRFRDRGLNTEAFFGQGTRLTVV.

The J gene is TRBJ1-5, the V gene TRBV18; 9 bases fit TRBD1. This CDR3 spans 16 amino acids. Germline V gene sequence: CDR1 KGHSH, CDR2 LQKENI. V lost 3 bases and J lost 4; bases outside the gene matches: 7. CDR3 sequence: CASSPQGQGGNQPQHF. The CDR3 DNA is TGTGCCAGCTCACCCCAGGGACAGGGCGGGAATCAGCCCCAGCATTTT.

This clone was found a few times. The chain employs TRBV10-2 and TRBJ2-3, with a possible D match to TRBD1 (6 bases). This CDR3 is 17 amino acids long. Per the germline V gene, CDR1 is WSHSY and CDR2 is SAAADI. V lost 4 bases and J 0 bases, leaving 17 bases between the germline ends. The CDR3 here is CASSVPRVQGSTDTQYF. For the CDR3, the DNA is TGCGCCAGCAGTGTGCCACGTGTACAGGGAAGCACAGATACGCAGTATTTT.

The V and J genes are TRBV10-3 and TRBJ2-7, with 7 bases identical to TRBD2. V was pared by 5 bases and J by 6 bases, with 4 bases of the junction left unmatched. Germline CDR1 is ENHRY and CDR2 is SYGVKD. The CDR3 loop spans 12 amino acids. CDR3 sequence reads: CAISRLAGEQYF. DNA for the CDR3: TGTGCCATCAGTCGACTAGCAGGCGAGCAGTACTTC.

This clone was detected only once. V and J are TRBV10-2 and TRBJ1-1; 9 positions agree with TRBD1. Trimming at V came to 7 bases and at J to 4 bases, leaving 10 bases not matched to a gene. CDR1 and CDR2 from the germline V gene are WSHSY and SAAADI. The CDR3 is 15 residues long. The CDR3 protein is CASNHGTGRGTEAFF. CDR3 DNA sequence: TGCGCCAGCAACCACGGGACAGGGAGGGGCACTGAAGCTTTCTTT.

This clone was seen a handful of times. This sequence joins TRBV10-3 and TRBJ1-2; a possible D gene is TRBD1 (5 bases). Looked up from germline, CDR1 is ENHRY and CDR2 is SYGVKD. The V end lost 11 bases, the J end lost 3 bases, and 16 bases lay between the germline ends. This CDR3 has 13 amino acids. The CDR3 spells CAVHRGEDYGYTF. The CDR3 region has the DNA TGTGCCGTCCATAGGGGCGAAGACTATGGCTACACCTTC.

This clone was found a few times. V is TRBV7-2 and J is TRBJ1-4; 9 bases line up with TRBD1. V shed 6 bases, J shed 8 bases, and the junction held 10 bases outside the gene matches. The CDR3 length is 15 residues. CDR1 SGHTA and CDR2 FQGNSA come from the germline V gene. Here the CDR3 DNA reads TGTGCCAGCAGAGCACCCGGGACAGGGCGCGAAAAACTGTTTTTT. It translates to CASRAPGTGREKLFF.

This chain connects TRBV11-3 to TRBJ2-5; D might be TRBD1 (6 bases). The CDR3 runs to 13 residues. Germline CDR1 and CDR2: SGHNT and YENEEA. V lost 2 bases, J lost 3 bases, and 7 bases lay in between. The chain's CDR3 is CASSLNREETQYF. CDR3 in DNA: TGTGCCAGCAGCTTAAACAGGGAAGAGACCCAGTACTTC.

V and J are TRBV7-8 and TRBJ2-4; possible D gene TRBD2, 5 bases. Germline V CDR1 and CDR2: SGHVS, FQNEAQ. Trimming cost V 0 bases and J 9 bases, with 12 bases left between them. The CDR3 contains 14 residues. Written as DNA, the CDR3 is TGTGCCAGCAGCTTAGCCGGGGTCCTTAGCATTCAGTACTTC. Translating it yields CASSLAGVLSIQYF.